This paragraph covers one T cell receptor beta chain sequence. Its antigen is still unknown. V was trimmed by 4 bases and J by 2 bases, leaving 16 bases between them. Germline CDR1 and CDR2: MGHRA and YSYEKL. This CDR3 comprises 16 residues. This sample was included in a study of cytomegalovirus exposure and HLA in healthy donors. Primers included in the PCR were 60 Vbeta and 13 Jbeta primers. Generated by immunoSEQ multiplex PCR, the TCRdb table keeps only in-frame clones and is missing some. The sample consists of 150,000 to 200,000 clones, about three quarters of them appearing once. Findings and caveats of the study: The study labeled 150 to 200 TCR beta chains cytomegalovirus-associated. Per published reports, the classifier diagnosed cytomegalovirus status with high specificity and sensitivity.

Source material: PBMCs. The chain recombines TRBV4-1 with TRBJ2-3; unclear D gene. The clonotype comes from a female donor in good health and CMV-seronegative. This chain's CDR3 is CASSLLPPHYTDTQYF. The DNA of the CDR3 is TGCGCCAGCAGCCTTTTGCCACCTCACTACACAGATACGCAGTATTTT.